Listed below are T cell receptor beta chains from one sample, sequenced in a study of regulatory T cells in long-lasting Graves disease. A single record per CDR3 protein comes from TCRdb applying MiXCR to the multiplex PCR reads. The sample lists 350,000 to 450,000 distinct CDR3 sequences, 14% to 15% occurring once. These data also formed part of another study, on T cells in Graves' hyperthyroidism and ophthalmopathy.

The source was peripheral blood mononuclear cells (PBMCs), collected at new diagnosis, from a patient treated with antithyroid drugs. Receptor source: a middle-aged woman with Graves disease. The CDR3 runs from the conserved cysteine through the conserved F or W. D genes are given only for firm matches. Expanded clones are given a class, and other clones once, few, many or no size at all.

CATRAEETQYF	TGTGCCACCAGAGCAGAGGAGACCCAGTACTTC	TRBV2	TRBJ2-5	11	NA	many
CASSQALGLGYEQYF	TGTGCCAGCAGCCAAGCATTGGGACTAGGATACGAGCAGTACTTC	TRBV4-2	TRBJ2-7	15	TRBD2	NA
CASSQDRGQPNYGYTF	TGTGCCAGCAGCCAAGATAGAGGCCAGCCTAACTATGGCTACACCTTC	TRBV14	TRBJ1-2	16	NA	few
CASRTVTGELFF	TGTGCCAGCAGGACCGTAACCGGGGAGCTGTTTTTT	TRBV3-1	TRBJ2-2	12	NA	NA
CASSWVGGLAGENEQFF	TGTGCCAGCAGCTGGGTGGGAGGGCTAGCGGGAGAAAATGAGCAGTTCTTC	TRBV27	TRBJ2-1	17	TRBD2	many
CASSMVKLGTDQYNEQFF	TGTGCCAGTAGTATGGTCAAATTGGGGACAGATCAATACAATGAGCAGTTCTTC	TRBV19	TRBJ2-1	18	TRBD1	few
CASSGSSGSSPQFF	TGTGCCAGCAGTGGTTCTAGCGGGAGTTCTCCCCAGTTCTTC	TRBV2	TRBJ2-1	14	TRBD2	NA
CASSLTQGQSDTQYF	TGTGCCAGCTCACTCACACAGGGACAGTCAGATACGCAGTATTTT	TRBV18	TRBJ2-3	15	TRBD1	NA
CASRRTSGRGATDTQYF	TGCGCCAGCAGAAGGACTAGCGGGAGAGGGGCGACAGATACGCAGTATTTT	TRBV4-1	TRBJ2-3	17	TRBD2	NA
CASSSVPPANTGELFF	TGTGCCAGCAGCTCTGTTCCCCCCGCGAACACCGGGGAGCTGTTTTTT	TRBV11-3	TRBJ2-2	16	NA	many
CASSPGRDSSYEQYF	TGTGCCAGCAGCCCCGGACGGGACTCCTCCTACGAGCAGTACTTC	TRBV28	TRBJ2-7	15	NA	many
CASRIYEQYF	TGTGCCAGCAGGATATACGAGCAGTACTTC	TRBV2	TRBJ2-7	10	NA	many
CASSQGGVPYNEQFF	TGCGCCAGCAGCCAAGGAGGGGTTCCCTACAATGAGCAGTTCTTC	TRBV4-1	TRBJ2-1	15	NA	NA
CASSIYRVSGELFF	TGTGCCAGCAGCATATACAGGGTGTCGGGGGAGCTGTTTTTT	TRBV7-2	TRBJ2-2	14	NA	NA
CASSLTSASGYNEQFF	TGTGCCAGCAGCTTAACTTCGGCTAGCGGGTACAATGAGCAGTTCTTC	TRBV7-3	TRBJ2-1	16	TRBD2	many
CASSLGLGAGETQYF	TGTGCCAGCAGCTTAGGATTGGGGGCCGGGGAGACCCAGTACTTC	TRBV7-8	TRBJ2-5	15	NA	many
CASSLWGQGGPNSNQPQHF	TGTGCCAGCAGTTTATGGGGACAGGGTGGACCGAATAGCAATCAGCCCCAGCATTTT	TRBV28	TRBJ1-5	19	TRBD1	many
CASSQGLAVASSYNEQFF	TGTGCCAGCAGCCAAGGACTAGCGGTAGCTAGCTCCTACAATGAGCAGTTCTTC	TRBV4-2	TRBJ2-1	18	TRBD2	few
CASSNSAGQGDWGQNTEAFF	TGTGCCAGCAGCAATTCCGCCGGGCAGGGCGATTGGGGTCAGAACACTGAAGCTTTCTTT	TRBV13	TRBJ1-1	20	NA	NA
CASRLPPGETQYF	TGTGCCAGCAGGCTTCCTCCCGGAGAGACCCAGTACTTC	TRBV7-2	TRBJ2-5	13	NA	many
CASSRTSAQETQYF	TGTGCCAGCAGCAGGACTAGCGCCCAAGAGACCCAGTACTTC	TRBV11-2	TRBJ2-5	14	TRBD2	NA
CASIDQKGTDTQYF	TGTGCCAGCATCGACCAAAAGGGCACAGATACGCAGTATTTT	TRBV28	TRBJ2-3	14	NA	many
CASSYSQDRGFTFF	TGTGCCAGCAGTTACTCACAGGACAGGGGGTTCACGTTCTTC	TRBV6-5	TRBJ2-1	14	TRBD1	many
CTGAHVDRSYEQYF	TGTACCGGGGCCCATGTGGACAGGTCCTACGAGCAGTACTTC	TRBV6-1	TRBJ2-7	14	TRBD1	NA
CASSIAGGAQETQYF	TGTGCCAGTAGTATAGCGGGGGGGGCCCAAGAGACCCAGTACTTC	TRBV19	TRBJ2-5	15	TRBD2	NA
CASSLPRGWNGYTF	TGTGCCAGCAGCCTCCCGAGGGGGTGGAATGGCTACACCTTC	TRBV28	TRBJ1-2	14	NA	many
CSASKAQGTLETQYF	TGCAGTGCTAGTAAGGCACAGGGAACCCTCGAGACCCAGTACTTC	TRBV20-1	TRBJ2-5	15	NA	many
CASSLRPMEQFF	TGTGCCAGCAGCCTACGGCCCATGGAGCAGTTCTTC	TRBV7-6	TRBJ2-1	12	NA	few
CAGSPYRASTDTQYF	TGTGCCGGCAGTCCTTACCGAGCTAGCACAGATACGCAGTATTTT	TRBV27	TRBJ2-3	15	NA	few
CASSYQGLAGLRNEQFF	TGTGCCAGCAGTTACCAGGGACTAGCGGGTCTAAGGAATGAGCAGTTCTTC	TRBV6-5	TRBJ2-1	17	TRBD2	many
CASSVGAGGFLDKYNEQFF	TGTGCCAGCAGCGTAGGAGCGGGAGGGTTTTTGGATAAATACAATGAGCAGTTCTTC	TRBV9	TRBJ2-1	19	TRBD2	many
CASSRTSGSASGELFF	TGTGCCAGCAGTAGGACTAGCGGGAGTGCTTCCGGGGAGCTGTTTTTT	TRBV6-1	TRBJ2-2	16	TRBD2	NA
CASNPPRDGGNQPQHF	TGTGCCAGCAACCCCCCCCGGGACGGAGGGAATCAGCCCCAGCATTTT	TRBV5-5	TRBJ1-5	16	NA	few
CASSKKHFRYTEAFF	TGTGCCAGCAGTAAGAAGCACTTCAGGTACACTGAAGCTTTCTTT	TRBV28	TRBJ1-1	15	NA	many
CAITGGAGANVLTF	TGTGCCATCACAGGGGGGGCTGGGGCCAACGTCCTGACTTTC	TRBV7-9	TRBJ2-6	14	NA	many
CASSGPDRLEGYTF	TGTGCCAGCAGTGGTCCGGACAGGCTCGAGGGCTACACCTTC	TRBV27	TRBJ1-2	14	TRBD1	many
CAWVDGSSYNEQFF	TGTGCCTGGGTGGACGGGAGCTCCTACAATGAGCAGTTCTTC	TRBV30	TRBJ2-1	14	NA	many
CASSLSALAGGETQYF	TGTGCCAGCAGTTTATCCGCACTAGCGGGAGGAGAGACCCAGTACTTC	TRBV28	TRBJ2-5	16	TRBD2	few
CASSQDLVGPYEQYF	TGCGCCAGCAGCCAAGATTTGGTAGGCCCCTACGAGCAGTACTTC	TRBV4-1	TRBJ2-7	15	NA	NA
CASSTGTYGYTF	TGTGCCAGCAGCACAGGGACCTATGGCTACACCTTC	TRBV28	TRBJ1-2	12	NA	NA
CASSLDEVRDPQSNQPQHF	TGTGCCAGCAGCTTAGACGAGGTTAGGGACCCCCAAAGCAATCAGCCCCAGCATTTT	TRBV11-3	TRBJ1-5	19	NA	NA
CASSDGQGPNGYTF	TGTGCCAGCAGTGACGGACAGGGGCCCAATGGCTACACCTTC	TRBV6-1	TRBJ1-2	14	TRBD1	many
CASSLGFAGQGGSEQYF	TGTGCCAGCAGCTTAGGGTTTGCTGGACAGGGAGGTTCCGAGCAGTACTTC	TRBV7-2	TRBJ2-7	17	TRBD1	NA
CASKPGLGEGNEQFF	TGTGCCAGCAAACCGGGGCTAGGAGAAGGCAATGAGCAGTTCTTC	TRBV11-1	TRBJ2-1	15	NA	many
CASSLSGAGSGANVLTF	TGCGCCAGCAGCTTGTCAGGGGCCGGCTCTGGGGCCAACGTCCTGACTTTC	TRBV5-1	TRBJ2-6	17	NA	NA